The 21 T cell receptor beta chains listed next were all sequenced from one sample in a study of blood T cell repertoires in COVID-19. TCRdb's table, derived via immunoSEQ multiplex PCR, lists solely in-frame clones and lacks some. This table has under 400,000 clones, about nine tenths appearing once. What was sequenced was peripheral blood. These TCRs come from a woman aged 25 to 39 with COVID-19, enrolled during active disease.

The chain has TRBV19 and TRBJ2-7; D perhaps matches TRBD2 (6 bases). Germline CDR1 reads LNHDA; CDR2 reads SQIVND (reference sequence). The CDR3 runs to 14 residues. V was clipped by 4 bases and J by 0 bases, with 10 bases between them. The CDR3 sequence: CASSTGTGSYEQYF. The CDR3 DNA is TGTGCCAGTAGTACGGGGACTGGCTCCTACGAGCAGTACTTC.

The chain has TRBV7-9 and TRBJ1-2; D remains unclear. Trimming removed 4 bases from V and 4 bases from J, with 10 bases in between. The CDR3 spans 13 residues. The germline V gene encodes CDR1 SEHNR and CDR2 FQNEAQ (reference sequence). The chain's CDR3 is CASSSSGLYGYTF. CDR3 DNA sequence: TGTGCCAGCAGCTCCTCGGGTCTCTATGGCTACACCTTC.

Concerning this clone itself: At one end the junction does not follow the germline gene, possibly because of a read error. The chain carries TRBV3-1 (or the pseudogene TRBV3-2) and TRBJ2-2, with 8 bases fitting TRBD2. Germline V gene data show CDR1 as LGHDT and CDR2 as YNNKEL (reference sequence). CDR3 length: 15 amino acids. The CDR3 reads CASSLREGNSGELFF. The CDR3 DNA sequence: TGTGCCAGCAGCCTTCGGGAGGGGAACAGCGGGGAGCTGTTTTTT.

The chain combines TRBV19 with TRBJ1-2, with TRBD1 matching 9 bases. The CDR3 is 17 residues long. CDR1 and CDR2 from the germline V gene are LNHDA and SQIVND (reference sequence). V lost 4 bases, J lost 6 bases, and 15 bases stayed unmatched. CDR3 amino acids: CASSRPTTGGATDGYTF. In DNA, the CDR3 is TGTGCCAGTAGTAGGCCCACAACAGGGGGCGCGACAGATGGCTACACCTTC. The whole variable domain, filled in from reference TRBV19 and TRBJ1-2, reads DGGITQSPKYLFRKEGQNVTLSCEQNLNHDAMYWYRQDPGQGLRLIYYSQIVNDFQKGDIAEGYSVSREKKESFPLTVTSAQKNPTAFYLCASSRPTTGGATDGYTFGSGTRLTVV.

In its sample, this clone was seen a few times. The V call is TRBV28, the J call TRBJ2-1; D remains unclear. Germline values: CDR1 MDHEN, CDR2 SYDVKM. This CDR3 spans 12 amino acids. Trimming cost V 6 bases and J 5 bases, with 8 bases left between them. The CDR3 DNA follows: TGTGCCAGCAGAGTGAGCAACAATGAGCAGTTCTTC. Its protein product is CASRVSNNEQFF. The full variable domain, in which reference TRBV28 and TRBJ2-1 provide the parts outside the CDR3, is DVKVTQSSRYLVKRTGEKVFLECVQDMDHENMFWYRQDPGLGLRLIYFSYDVKMKEKGDIPEGYSVSREKKERFSLILESASTNQTSMYLCASRVSNNEQFFGPGTRLTVL.

Notes on this clone: This sample includes further DNA sequences coding for the same CDR3. This rearrangement joins TRBV12-3 or TRBV12-4 to TRBJ1-1; tentatively, D is TRBD1 (6 bases). V was clipped by 6 bases and J by 1 base, with 9 bases between them. This CDR3 spans 13 amino acids. The CDR3 nucleotides read TGTGCCAGCAGCCTCAGGGGGAACACTGAAGCTTTCTTT. It encodes CASSLRGNTEAFF.

The genes are TRBV2 and TRBJ2-1, with TRBD1 as a possible D gene (6 bases). Germline loops: CDR1 SNHLY, CDR2 FYNNEI. The germline V and J ends were trimmed by 7 bases and 10 bases, with 11 bases remaining between them. The CDR3 contains 11 residues. The CDR3 region has the DNA TGTGCCAGCACCACAGGGTTGGAGCAGTTCTTC. Amino acids: CASTTGLEQFF. The full variable domain, its missing parts supplied by reference TRBV2 and TRBJ2-1, is EPEVTQTPSHQVTQMGQEVILRCVPISNHLYFYWYRQILGQKVEFLVSFYNNEISEKSEIFDDQFSVERPDGSNFTLKIRSTKLEDSAMYFCASTTGLEQFFGPGTRLTVL.

V is TRBV5-6 and J is TRBJ1-1; TRBD1 might be the D (6 bases). V lost 4 bases to trimming and J lost 0 bases, with 10 bases between them. This CDR3 has 14 residues. Germline CDR1 reads SGHDT; CDR2 reads YYEEEE. CDR3 region: CASSLGQMNTEAFF. The CDR3 DNA is TGTGCCAGCAGCCTTGGACAGATGAACACTGAAGCTTTCTTT.

The genes are TRBV7-2 and TRBJ2-7; 8 bases fit TRBD2. Germline CDR1 reads SGHTA; CDR2 reads FQGNSA. CDR3 size: 15 residues. J was trimmed by 2 bases and V by 6 bases; bases with no gene match: 9. The CDR3 is CASSHSGTPTYEQYF. CDR3 DNA: TGTGCCAGCAGTCATAGCGGGACCCCTACCTACGAGCAGTACTTC.

V is TRBV7-2 and J is TRBJ1-2; 7 bases align to TRBD1. The CDR3 totals 15 residues. V lost 3 bases to trimming and J lost 7 bases; unmatched junction nucleotides: 11. Per germline, CDR1 SGHTA and CDR2 FQGNSA. CDR3 in DNA: TGTGCCAGCAGCTTTGGAGAGGGGGCGGATGGTGGCTACACCTTC. This encodes CASSFGEGADGGYTF.

V and J are TRBV5-1 and TRBJ2-7; D is ambiguous. CDR1 SGHRS and CDR2 YFSETQ come from the germline V gene. Between the trimmed V and J ends, which lost 4 bases and 0 bases, there was a span of 11 bases. The CDR3 runs 14 residues. The CDR3: CASSQSRSSYEQYF. CDR3 in DNA: TGCGCCAGCAGCCAGAGCCGGAGCTCCTACGAGCAGTACTTC.

V gene TRBV10-1 combines with J gene TRBJ2-2, with 9 bases identical to TRBD2. Germline CDR1 and CDR2: WNHNN and SYGVQD (reference sequence). Trimming removed 3 bases from V and 1 base from J; junction bases left unmatched: 6. The CDR3 extends over 17 amino acids. DNA of the CDR3: TGCGCCAGCAGTGATCCGGGACTAGCTGAGAACACCGGGGAGCTGTTTTTT. Translated: CASSDPGLAENTGELFF.

The chain is built from TRBV16 and TRBJ1-2, with D possibly matching TRBD1 (5 bases). Germline V CDR1 and CDR2: KGHSY, FQNENV. V lost 2 bases, J lost 5 bases, and 15 bases lay in between. This CDR3 is 15 amino acids long. Here the CDR3 DNA reads TGTGCCAGCAGCCAAATCCCTCTAGGACAATATGGCTACACCTTC. As protein: CASSQIPLGQYGYTF.

The CDR3 nucleotides read TGTGCCAGCAGCGTAGTAACAGGCTCCTACAATGAGCAGTTCTTC. This translates into CASSVVTGSYNEQFF. The chain uses TRBV9 and TRBJ2-1; D might be TRBD1 (5 bases). V was trimmed by 0 bases and J by 0 bases, leaving 7 bases between them. Germline loops: CDR1 SGDLS, CDR2 YYNGEE. This CDR3 comprises 15 residues.

The V gene is TRBV7-8, the J gene TRBJ2-7; possibly TRBD2 for D (5 bases). Between the trimmed V and J ends, which lost 5 bases and 2 bases, there was a span of 16 bases. Looked up from germline, CDR1 is SGHVS and CDR2 is FQNEAQ. The CDR3 has 15 residues. DNA for the CDR3: TGTGCCAGCAGCGCGCTCGGCGGGCGCGCCTACGAGCAGTACTTC. As protein: CASSALGGRAYEQYF.

The J gene is TRBJ2-2, the V gene TRBV4-2, with D unclear. The germline V gene has CDR1 LGHNA and CDR2 YNFKEQ. Trimming removed 4 bases at V and 1 base at J, with 7 bases between. The CDR3 runs 14 residues. Written as DNA, the CDR3 is TGTGCCAGCAGCCTCCAGCGGAACACCGGGGAGCTGTTTTTT. It specifies CASSLQRNTGELFF.

This clone was counted a few times. The chain is built from TRBV7-2 and TRBJ1-6; weak D call: TRBD1 (6 bases). The CDR3 is 16 residues long. From germline, CDR1 is SGHTA and CDR2 FQGNSA. Trimming left V 5 bases short and J 4 bases short, with 15 bases between. DNA of the CDR3: TGTGCCAGCAGCCCCCGGGGGGGGCGTTATAATTCACCCCTCCACTTT. Residues: CASSPRGGRYNSPLHF.

This chain joins TRBV11-1 and TRBJ2-2, with 10 nucleotides matching TRBD1. V gave up 6 bases and J gave up 0 bases; unmatched junction bases: 4. The CDR3 loop spans 16 amino acids. In germline, CDR1 is SGHAT, CDR2 FQDESV (reference sequence). As DNA, the CDR3 is TGTGCCAGCAGGGTAGGACAGGGGGCGAACACCGGGGAGCTGTTTTTT. It encodes CASRVGQGANTGELFF.

V is TRBV3-1 (or the pseudogene TRBV3-2) and J is TRBJ2-7; 8 bases agree with TRBD2. Trimming took 5 bases from V and 2 from J; bases not matched to a gene: 5. Germline assignment: CDR1 LGHDT and CDR2 YNNKEL (reference sequence). The CDR3 is 14 residues long. Here the CDR3 DNA reads TGTGCCAGCAGCGTTGTAGCGGGAACCTACGAGCAGTACTTC. This encodes CASSVVAGTYEQYF.

V and J are TRBV10-1 and TRBJ2-5; 12 bases line up with TRBD2. The CDR3 has 15 amino acids. Germline loops: CDR1 WNHNN, CDR2 SYGVQD (reference sequence). J was trimmed by 4 bases and V by 6 bases; bases with no gene match: 6. CDR3 DNA sequence: TGCGCCAGCAGCGAACTAGCGGGAGGTTCAGAGACCCAGTACTTC. Its protein is CASSELAGGSETQYF.

V and J are TRBV9 and TRBJ2-1; 13 bases map to TRBD2. Losses at the gene ends were 2 bases for V and 4 bases for J; bases not matched to a gene: 6. Germline values: CDR1 SGDLS, CDR2 YYNGEE. The CDR3 runs 17 residues. CDR3 bases: TGTGCCAGCAGCGTCACCCGACTAGCGGGAGGATACAATGAGCAGTTCTTC. It yields the protein CASSVTRLAGGYNEQFF. Based on the CDR3 plus reference TRBV9 and TRBJ2-1, the full variable domain is DSGVTQTPKHLITATGQRVTLRCSPRSGDLSVYWYQQSLDQGLQFLIQYYNGEERAKGNILERFSAQQFPDLHSELNLSSLELGDSALYFCASSVTRLAGGYNEQFFGPGTRLTVL.